These 10 T cell receptor beta chains share one sample of origin, sequenced in a study of blood T cell repertoires in COVID-19. Profiled with immunoSEQ multiplex PCR; TCRdb holds only in-frame clones, not every one. The sample yields 130,000 or so clones, approximately 88% seen once. Sequencing was carried out using peripheral blood. These receptors originate from a man between 60 and 70 years old with acute or convalescent COVID-19.

The chain employs TRBV18 and TRBJ2-3; 7 nucleotides agree with TRBD1. Per the germline V gene, CDR1 is KGHSH and CDR2 is LQKENI. Trimming took 7 bases from V and 4 from J; bases not matched to a gene: 8. This CDR3 has 14 residues. CDR3 residues: CASLRQGGADTQYF. The CDR3 region has the DNA TGTGCCAGCTTAAGACAGGGCGGCGCAGATACGCAGTATTTT.

This rearrangement joins TRBV19 to TRBJ2-3; TRBD1 aligns across 7 bases. The CDR3 is made up of 11 amino acids. V dropped 10 bases and J dropped 13; count of bases not matched to a gene: 11. Germline values: CDR1 LNHDA, CDR2 SQIVND (reference sequence). CDR3: CATKTGPRKYF. The CDR3 bases are TGTGCCACCAAGACAGGGCCCAGAAAGTATTTT.

This chain joins TRBV18 and TRBJ2-7; 7 bases are a match to TRBD2. The CDR3 runs 14 residues. The J segment lost 5 bases and the V segment lost 2 bases, leaving 6 bases of the junction unmatched. CDR1 and CDR2 (germline): KGHSH, LQKENI. The CDR3 here is CASSPGGGIHEQYF. The CDR3 bases are TGTGCCAGCTCACCAGGGGGGGGGATCCACGAGCAGTACTTC.

The CDR3 nucleotides read TGTGCCAGCAGCTTAGGGCCTACCTCCTACGAGCAGTACTTC. This codes for CASSLGPTSYEQYF. This chain uses TRBV7-3 with TRBJ2-7; D is unresolved. This CDR3 comprises 14 residues. With 2 bases removed from V and 0 bases from J, the gap between germline ends came to 8 bases. The V gene's germline CDR1 is SGHTA and CDR2 FQGTGA.

J is TRBJ2-5 and V is TRBV29-1, with 7 bases aligning to TRBD1. Germline V gene lookup returns CDR1 SQVTM and CDR2 ANQGSEA. The CDR3 covers 14 residues. After removal of 4 bases from V and 4 bases from J, the junction contained 9 bases not matched to a gene. The CDR3 here is CSVAPRQGRETQYF. CDR3 nucleotides: TGCAGCGTTGCGCCCCGACAGGGCCGAGAGACCCAGTACTTC. Looking up the rest from reference TRBV29-1 and TRBJ2-5 gives the full variable domain: SAVISQKPSRDICQRGTSLTIQCQVDSQVTMMFWYRQQPGQSLTLIATANQGSEATYESGFVIDKFPISRPNLTFSTLTVSNMSPEDSSIYLCSVAPRQGRETQYFGPGTRLLVL.

The chain has TRBV3-1 (or the pseudogene TRBV3-2) and TRBJ2-1; 9 nucleotides align to TRBD2. Per the germline V gene, CDR1 is LGHDT and CDR2 is YNNKEL (reference sequence). This CDR3 is built from 16 residues. With 0 bases clipped from V and 4 bases from J, the junction kept 4 bases outside the gene matches. CDR3 DNA: TGTGCCAGCAGCCAAGATCTAGCGGGGATTTACAATGAGCAGTTCTTC. The encoded protein is CASSQDLAGIYNEQFF.

V is TRBV30 and J is TRBJ1-2; D is uncertain. Trimming took off 2 bases at V and 6 bases at J, with 16 bases between the two ends. Germline lookup yields CDR1 GTSNPN and CDR2 SVGIG (reference sequence). The CDR3 is 14 residues long. Here the CDR3 reads CAWSLLSTGNGYTF. CDR3 DNA sequence: TGTGCCTGGAGTCTCTTGTCCACGGGGAATGGCTACACCTTC.

The chain uses TRBV6-5 and TRBJ1-6; tentative D call: TRBD1 (6 bases). V was shortened by 7 bases and J by 8 bases, with 18 bases between the two germline ends. CDR1 is MNHEY, CDR2 SVGAGI, per germline. CDR3 length equals 15 residues. The CDR3 DNA sequence: TGTGCCAGCACTCCAGGGGCTCCGACGGATTCACCCCTCCACTTT. Its protein product is CASTPGAPTDSPLHF.

The J gene is TRBJ2-1, the V gene TRBV10-2, with a weak D call TRBD1 (6 bases). Germline CDR1 WSHSY, CDR2 SAAADI. The CDR3 has 15 residues. The ends were cut back, 2 bases at V and 0 bases at J, with 8 bases in the middle. CDR3 nucleotides: TGCGCCAGCAGTGAGCCGGACAGCTCCTACAATGAGCAGTTCTTC. Translation gives CASSEPDSSYNEQFF.

V is TRBV5-1 and J is TRBJ1-5; D uncertain. Looked up from germline, CDR1 is SGHRS and CDR2 is YFSETQ. The V end was cut by 0 bases, the J end by 1 base, with 5 bases between. The CDR3 has 14 amino acids. CDR3: CASSLDNSNQPQHF. The CDR3 DNA is TGCGCCAGCAGCTTGGACAACAGCAATCAGCCCCAGCATTTT.